The T cell receptor (beta chain) under discussion was sequenced for a study of CD8 T cells in ankylosing spondylitis. Study findings and constraints: What seemed typical of ankylosing spondylitis blood was a TCR beta motif built from several highly homologous variants. Disease-linked clones, CD8+, were relatively rare in peripheral blood.

About this clonotype: Its specificity is not known.

TCRdb re-called the 5' RACE reads with MiXCR, one entry per CDR3 protein. The sample has around 450,000 distinct CDR3 sequences; about 24% are singletons. The ends were cut back, 6 bases at V and 7 bases at J, with 19 bases in the middle. This CDR3 region has 14 residues. Germline-derived CDR1 and CDR2 are DFQATT and SNEGSKA (reference sequence). The sequence came from a male donor with ankylosing spondylitis. The sample was blood, either unsorted or a sorted T cell fraction (not recorded which). The rearrangement joins TRBV20-1 to TRBJ2-1, with a weak D call TRBD1 (7 bases). The CDR3 loop reads CSATRRQGGNEQFF. CDR3 sequence (DNA): TGCAGTGCAACAAGGAGACAGGGAGGAAATGAGCAGTTCTTC.